This T cell receptor beta chain was recovered during a study of identical twins. General study results and limits: Weaker excess sharing between twins was seen in beta out-of-frame sequences. Insertions ran lower in abundant cord blood beta clonotypes, though not in memory repertoires. Within twin pairs, the out-of-frame alpha sequences they shared showed excess low generation probability.

CDR1 and CDR2 from the germline V gene are SNHLY and FYNNEI. This CDR3 contains 15 residues. Trimming cost V 1 base and J 2 bases; bases outside gene matches: 2. A universal primer site came from template switching; cDNA carried unique molecular identifiers. TCRdb re-called the 5' RACE reads through MiXCR, storing one row per CDR3 protein. The sample yields around 1.7 million distinct CDR3 sequences, less than 40% seen once. As regards this clonotype: Its antigen is as yet unknown.

The source material was cord blood. The genes are TRBV2 and TRBJ2-7; 10 bases fit TRBD1. This clonotype was obtained from a newborn girl in good health. This CDR3 reads CASSEGTGGAYEQYF. The CDR3 DNA is TGTGCCAGCAGTGAAGGGACAGGGGGGGCCTACGAGCAGTACTTC. The full variable domain, rest sourced from reference TRBV2 and TRBJ2-7, is EPEVTQTPSHQVTQMGQEVILRCVPISNHLYFYWYRQILGQKVEFLVSFYNNEISEKSEIFDDQFSVERPDGSNFTLKIRSTKLEDSAMYFCASSEGTGGAYEQYFGPGTRLTVT.